The subject of this entry is one T cell receptor beta chain. No cognate antigen has been identified for it. Per-base qualities were not stored, and no clone one base away is much larger. The data derive from a study of blood T cell repertoires in COVID-19 (dated by TCRdb to 2019 to 2021). Regarding the complete study: Samples covering the acute and convalescent phases of COVID-19 were provided by collaborators in the United States, Italy and Spain. Where available, HLA class I and class II types were obtained from metadata supplied by the sample provider rather than from assay-based typing. The samples were drawn from the first 160 participants of the ongoing ImmuneRACE study and from 950 to 1,500 subjects provided by 6 global collaborators. The sample metadata nearly always contained a de-identified subject ID, COVID-19 status, age in years and sex. Deeply sampled blood TCRbeta repertoires from subjects exposed to, actively infected with, or recovered from COVID-19 were included in the dataset. The repertoires were made available in a free public database intended to serve as a resource for research on the immune response to SARS-CoV-2. The prospective study material was composed of cDNA or gDNA derived from T cells, B-cell-depleted T cells, or PBMCs.

The collaborating institutions used their own protocols to collect whole blood in K2EDTA tubes. For TCRbeta analysis, collaborators shipped samples as frozen whole blood, isolated PBMCs, or DNA extracted from either of those sample types. The paper as a whole reports these results and caveats: The quantity of clinical and demographic metadata differed by source and by participant and was supplied without curation.

Trimmed from V: 5 bases; trimmed from J: 0 bases; junction bases lacking a gene match: 16. The CDR3 goes from the cysteine to the phenylalanine over 18 residues. The read is trimmed to its CDR3 DNA, 54 bases read in frame from base 1. Taken from the germline V gene (reference sequence), the CDR1 and CDR2 loops are SGHNT and YYREEE. The immunoSEQ Assay, a bias-controlled multiplex PCR, was used to amplify TCRbeta CDR3 regions from genomic DNA. As for the original processing: Within the assay, amplification of reference gene primers was used to estimate how many nucleated cells each sample contained. To quantify the absolute abundance of each unique TCRbeta CDR3 rearrangement, sequence reads were collapsed and filtered. For each sample, productive Simpson clonality was calculated as the square root of Simpson's diversity index across productive rearrangements. TCRdb retrieved this table from immuneACCESS and kept in-frame rearrangements only. Not all clones are present; in checked studies, unresolved V genes account for under half, and no reason is known for the remainder. D and trimming were read from the DNA, whereas the V and J calls and clone size are those reported in that table. The sample records 110,000 or so clones, 60% to 85% of which are singletons. The ten largest account for roughly 6.2% of the sample.

The source material was peripheral blood. The receptor was derived from a man between 65 and 85 years old with acute or convalescent COVID-19. The rearrangement combines TRBV5-4 with TRBJ1-2; 7 bases in between match TRBD1. This receptor carries the CDR3 CASRYRWTGRTANYGYTF. The nucleotides are TGTGCCAGCAGGTATCGGTGGACAGGCCGGACAGCTAACTATGGCTACACCTTC. Full variable domain (CDR3 extended with the reference TRBV5-4 and TRBJ1-2 proteins): ETGVTQSPTHLIKTRGQQVTLRCSSQSGHNTVSWYQQALGQGPQFIFQYYREEENGRGNFPPRFSGLQFPNYSSELNVNALELDDSALYLCASRYRWTGRTANYGYTFGSGTRLTVV.